The 10 T cell receptor beta chains below all came from one sample that was sequenced in a study of cytomegalovirus exposure and HLA in healthy donors. Primers included in the PCR were 60 Vbeta and 13 Jbeta primers. Method: immunoSEQ multiplex PCR; TCRdb's copy keeps in-frame clones and lacks some. The data show 95,000 to 150,000 clones, with around 85% seen just once and 3% to 4% held by the top ten. The sequencing sample was made of PBMCs. These receptors were obtained from a man younger than 35 in good health and CMV-seropositive.

The chain links TRBV19 to TRBJ2-1, with 8 bases lining up with TRBD2. J lost 4 bases, V lost 7 bases, and 9 bases had no gene match. From germline, CDR1 is LNHDA and CDR2 SQIVND (reference sequence). The CDR3 length is 15 residues. CDR3 residues: CASKPGTSGYNEQFF. The CDR3 DNA reads TGTGCCAGTAAACCTGGGACTAGTGGTTACAATGAGCAGTTCTTC.

In its sample, this clone was seen once. The chain joins TRBV7-6 to TRBJ2-6, with 9 bases matching TRBD1. This CDR3 region has 16 residues. CDR1 and CDR2 (germline): SGHVS, FNYEAQ. Unmatched junction bases numbered 1, after V lost 1 base and J lost 3 bases. CDR3: CASSLGDRVGANVLTF. In DNA form, the CDR3 reads TGTGCCAGCAGCTTAGGGGACAGGGTTGGGGCCAACGTCCTGACTTTC.

The J gene is TRBJ2-2, the V gene TRBV7-9; D call uncertain. Germline CDR1 reads SEHNR; CDR2 reads FQNEAQ (reference sequence). V lost 1 base to trimming and J lost 6 bases, with 12 bases between them. There are 15 residues in the CDR3. The CDR3 region has the DNA TGTGCCAGCAGCTTAGTGGCTAGTCGGCCCGGGGAGCTGTTTTTT. It translates to CASSLVASRPGELFF.

This chain uses TRBV11-2 with TRBJ2-1, with 7 bases aligning to TRBD1. V trimming: 4 bases; J trimming: 9 bases; junction bases outside the gene matches: 6. CDR1 and CDR2 from the germline V gene are SGHAT and FQNNGV. The CDR3 covers 13 residues. Here the CDR3 DNA reads TGTGCCAGCAGCTCAACGACAGGGTTTGAGCAGTTCTTC. It codes for CASSSTTGFEQFF.

The rearrangement links TRBV7-8 to TRBJ1-1; no firm D call. V lost 1 base to trimming and J lost 7 bases, with 10 bases between them. Per germline, CDR1 SGHVS and CDR2 FQNEAQ. This CDR3 is 13 amino acids long. CDR3 protein: CASSLVTSYEAFF. The DNA of the CDR3 is TGTGCCAGCAGCTTAGTCACCAGTTATGAAGCTTTCTTT.

The rearrangement uses TRBV6-6 and TRBJ1-1; 7 bases are shared with TRBD1. This CDR3 region has 14 residues. CDR1 and CDR2 from the germline V gene are MNHNY and SVGAGI (reference sequence). With V trimmed by 5 bases and J by 5 bases, 8 bases remained unmatched. The CDR3 is CASSPRGVETEAFF. CDR3 DNA: TGTGCCAGCAGTCCCAGGGGGGTGGAGACTGAAGCTTTCTTT.

V gene TRBV27 combines with J gene TRBJ2-7; 9 bases are shared with TRBD2. V lost 10 bases to trimming and J lost 4 bases; unmatched junction nucleotides: 8. Germline V lookup: CDR1 MNHEY, CDR2 SMNVEV (reference sequence). This CDR3 has 13 residues. The CDR3 sequence is CATRAGGGYEQYF. CDR3 in DNA: TGTGCCACCCGAGCGGGAGGAGGGTACGAGCAGTACTTC.

The chain combines TRBV29-1 with TRBJ1-2; a possible D gene is TRBD1 (5 bases). The CDR3 sequence is 11 residues long. V lost 3 bases and J lost 13, with 15 bases in between. Germline-derived CDR1 and CDR2 are SQVTM and ANQGSEA. The CDR3 loop is CSVEFRGRATF. DNA for the CDR3: TGCAGCGTTGAGTTTCGGGGGAGAGCCACCTTC.

This clone appeared a few times. This sequence joins TRBV30 and TRBJ1-2; D gene ambiguous. The length of the CDR3 is 13 residues. Germline CDR1 and CDR2: GTSNPN and SVGIG (reference sequence). V lost 0 bases to trimming and J lost 7 bases, with 12 bases between them. As DNA, the CDR3 is TGTGCCTGGAGTGTTGGGGAGTGGGGTGGCTACACCTTC. Translating it yields CAWSVGEWGGYTF.

V and J are TRBV7-8 and TRBJ1-2; no clear D. This CDR3 has 14 amino acids. Germline V lookup: CDR1 SGHVS, CDR2 FQNEAQ. Trimming stripped 8 bases from V and 4 bases from J, with 17 bases between. The CDR3 loop reads CASSTGRDFYGYTF. The CDR3 coding sequence is TGTGCCAGCTCAACTGGCAGAGACTTCTATGGCTACACCTTC.